A single sample is the source of the 5 T cell receptor beta chains below, sequenced in a study of cytomegalovirus exposure and HLA in healthy donors. With 60 Vbeta and 13 Jbeta primers, the PCR was carried out. TCRdb's table, derived via immunoSEQ multiplex PCR, lists solely in-frame clones and lacks some. The repertoire holds about 170,000 clones, with about 88% as singletons. Sequenced material: PBMCs. The receptors were sampled from a man aged 25-45 years in good health and CMV-seropositive.

This clone was counted only a few times. The J gene is TRBJ2-1, the V gene TRBV6-5, with 10 bases that match TRBD2. This CDR3 is 16 amino acids long. V lost 2 bases to trimming and J lost 6 bases; unmatched junction nucleotides: 7. Germline V gives CDR1 MNHEY, CDR2 SVGAGI. In DNA, the CDR3 is TGTGCCAGCAGTTACCTAGCGGGAGTTAGTGGCAATGAGCAGTTCTTC. The encoded protein is CASSYLAGVSGNEQFF.

The J gene is TRBJ2-2, the V gene TRBV4-3; TRBD1 agrees at 9 bases. This CDR3 is 15 amino acids long. V was clipped by 1 base and J by 7 bases; unmatched bases: 4. Germline V CDR1 and CDR2: LGHNA, YSLEER. CDR3 bases: TGCGCCAGCAGCCAAGTACAGGGGGCGAACGGGGAGCTGTTTTTT. Its protein is CASSQVQGANGELFF.

This clone was seen a handful of times. The V gene is TRBV10-3, the J gene TRBJ2-1, with TRBD2 identical over 8 bases. This CDR3 is built from 15 residues. The trim removed 8 bases at V and 6 bases at J, leaving 12 bases unmatched. Looked up from germline, CDR1 is ENHRY and CDR2 is SYGVKD. The CDR3 loop reads CAIQLTSGAINEQFF. CDR3 in DNA: TGTGCCATCCAACTCACTAGCGGAGCGATCAATGAGCAGTTCTTC.

The rearrangement joins TRBV7-9 to TRBJ2-5; possible D gene TRBD1, 8 bases. Trimming took 6 bases from V and 5 from J, leaving 16 bases between them. The CDR3 length is 14 residues. Germline CDR1 reads SEHNR; CDR2 reads FQNEAQ (reference sequence). CDR3 in amino acids: CASSHRGGEETQYF. The CDR3 bases are TGTGCCAGCAGTCACAGGGGGGGAGAGGAGACCCAGTACTTC.

This clone has only a few counts. V gene TRBV6-1 combines with J gene TRBJ2-2, with 9 bases that match TRBD2. Germline V gene sequence: CDR1 MNHNS, CDR2 SASEGT. The CDR3 runs 15 residues. Trimming took 2 bases from V and 3 from J; bases not matched to a gene: 1. This chain's CDR3 is CASSELAGDTGELFF. For the CDR3, the DNA is TGTGCCAGCAGTGAATTAGCGGGAGACACCGGGGAGCTGTTTTTT.